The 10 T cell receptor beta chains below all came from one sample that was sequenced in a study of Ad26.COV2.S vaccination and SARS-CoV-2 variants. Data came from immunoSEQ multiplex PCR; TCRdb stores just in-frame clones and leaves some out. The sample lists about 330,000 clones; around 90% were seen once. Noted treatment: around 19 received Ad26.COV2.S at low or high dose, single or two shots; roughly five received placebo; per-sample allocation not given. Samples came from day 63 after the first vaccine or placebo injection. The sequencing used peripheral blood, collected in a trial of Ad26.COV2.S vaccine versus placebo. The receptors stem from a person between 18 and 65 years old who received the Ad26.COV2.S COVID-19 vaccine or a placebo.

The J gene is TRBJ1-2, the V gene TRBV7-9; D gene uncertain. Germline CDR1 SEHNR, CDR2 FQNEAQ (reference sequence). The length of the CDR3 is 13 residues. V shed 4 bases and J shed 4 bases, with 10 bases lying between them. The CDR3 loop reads CASSSTPLYGYTF. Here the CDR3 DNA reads TGTGCCAGCAGCTCAACACCTCTCTATGGCTACACCTTC.

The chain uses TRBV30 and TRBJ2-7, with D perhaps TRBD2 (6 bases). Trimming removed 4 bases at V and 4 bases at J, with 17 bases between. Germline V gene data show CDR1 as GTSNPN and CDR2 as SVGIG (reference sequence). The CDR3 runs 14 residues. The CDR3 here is CAWTGAGSLYEQYV. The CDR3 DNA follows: TGTGCCTGGACCGGTGCGGGGTCCCTTTACGAGCAGTACGTC.

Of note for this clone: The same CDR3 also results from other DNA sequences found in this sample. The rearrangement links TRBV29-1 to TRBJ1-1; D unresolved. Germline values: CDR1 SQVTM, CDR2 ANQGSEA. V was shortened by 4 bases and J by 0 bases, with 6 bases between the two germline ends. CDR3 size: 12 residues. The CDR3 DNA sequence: TGCAGCGTTGCCAGAATGAACACTGAAGCTTTCTTT. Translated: CSVARMNTEAFF.

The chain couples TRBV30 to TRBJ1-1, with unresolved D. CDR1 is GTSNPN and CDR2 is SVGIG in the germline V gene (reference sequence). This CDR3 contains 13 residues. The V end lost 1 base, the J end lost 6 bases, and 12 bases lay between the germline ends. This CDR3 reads CAWSAGPLAEAFF. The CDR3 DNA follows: TGTGCCTGGAGTGCCGGCCCTTTGGCTGAAGCTTTCTTT.

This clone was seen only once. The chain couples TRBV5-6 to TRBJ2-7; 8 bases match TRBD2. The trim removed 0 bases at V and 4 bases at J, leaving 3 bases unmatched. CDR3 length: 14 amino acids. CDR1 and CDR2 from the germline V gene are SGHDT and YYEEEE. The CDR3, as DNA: TGTGCCAGCAGCTTGGCCGGGAGGGTATACGAGCAGTACTTC. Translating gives CASSLAGRVYEQYF.

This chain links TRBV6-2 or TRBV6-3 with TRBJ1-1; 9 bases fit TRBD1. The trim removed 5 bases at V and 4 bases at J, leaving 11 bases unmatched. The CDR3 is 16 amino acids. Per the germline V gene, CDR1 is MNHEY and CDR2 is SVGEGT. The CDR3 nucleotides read TGTGCCAGCAGTGCCAAACAGGGGGCTAGGGGCACTGAAGCTTTCTTT. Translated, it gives CASSAKQGARGTEAFF.

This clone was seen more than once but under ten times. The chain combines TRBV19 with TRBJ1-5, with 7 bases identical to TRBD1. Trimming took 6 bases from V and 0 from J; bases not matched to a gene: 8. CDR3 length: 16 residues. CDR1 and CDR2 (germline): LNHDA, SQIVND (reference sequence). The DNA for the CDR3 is TGTGCCAGTAGCATCGGGACAGCTTTTAGCAATCAGCCCCAGCATTTT. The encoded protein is CASSIGTAFSNQPQHF. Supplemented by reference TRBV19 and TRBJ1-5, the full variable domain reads DGGITQSPKYLFRKEGQNVTLSCEQNLNHDAMYWYRQDPGQGLRLIYYSQIVNDFQKGDIAEGYSVSREKKESFPLTVTSAQKNPTAFYLCASSIGTAFSNQPQHFGDGTRLSIL.

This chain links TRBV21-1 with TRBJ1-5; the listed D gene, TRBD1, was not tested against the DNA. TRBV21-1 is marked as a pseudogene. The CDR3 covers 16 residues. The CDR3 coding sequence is TGTGCCAGCAGCAAAGAGAAGGGGGCTACGAATCAGCCCCAGCATTTT. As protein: CASSKEKGATNQPQHF.

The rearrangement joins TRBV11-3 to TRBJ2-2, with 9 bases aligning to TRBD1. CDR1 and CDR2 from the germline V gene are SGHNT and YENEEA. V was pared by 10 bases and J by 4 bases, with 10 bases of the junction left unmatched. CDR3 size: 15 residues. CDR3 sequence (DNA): TGTGCCACCACAAAACAGGGGGCGAGCACCGGGGAGCTGTTTTTT. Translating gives CATTKQGASTGELFF.

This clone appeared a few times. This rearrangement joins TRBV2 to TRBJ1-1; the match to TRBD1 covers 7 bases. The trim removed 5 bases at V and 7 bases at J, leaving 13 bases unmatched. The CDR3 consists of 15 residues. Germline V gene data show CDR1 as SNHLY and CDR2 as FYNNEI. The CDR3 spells CASSMRQGGTREAFF. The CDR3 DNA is TGTGCCAGCAGTATGAGACAGGGAGGTACACGTGAAGCTTTCTTT.